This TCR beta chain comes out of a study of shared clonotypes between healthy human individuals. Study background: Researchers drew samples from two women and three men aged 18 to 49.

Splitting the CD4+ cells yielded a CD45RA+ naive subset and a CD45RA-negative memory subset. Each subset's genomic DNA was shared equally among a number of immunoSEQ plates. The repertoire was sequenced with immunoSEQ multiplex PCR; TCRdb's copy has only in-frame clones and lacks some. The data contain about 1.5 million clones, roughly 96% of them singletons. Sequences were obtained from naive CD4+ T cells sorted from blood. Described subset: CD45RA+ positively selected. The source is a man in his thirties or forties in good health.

The CDR3 here is CASSEGLGGGKLFF. The DNA for the CDR3 is TGTGCCAGCAGTGAGGGATTGGGGGGCGGCAAACTGTTTTTT. The V gene is TRBV6-1, the J gene TRBJ1-4, with a weak D call TRBD1 (6 bases). Trimming left V 3 bases short and J 11 bases short, with 16 bases between. Germline CDR1 MNHNS, CDR2 SASEGT. The length of the CDR3 is 14 residues.